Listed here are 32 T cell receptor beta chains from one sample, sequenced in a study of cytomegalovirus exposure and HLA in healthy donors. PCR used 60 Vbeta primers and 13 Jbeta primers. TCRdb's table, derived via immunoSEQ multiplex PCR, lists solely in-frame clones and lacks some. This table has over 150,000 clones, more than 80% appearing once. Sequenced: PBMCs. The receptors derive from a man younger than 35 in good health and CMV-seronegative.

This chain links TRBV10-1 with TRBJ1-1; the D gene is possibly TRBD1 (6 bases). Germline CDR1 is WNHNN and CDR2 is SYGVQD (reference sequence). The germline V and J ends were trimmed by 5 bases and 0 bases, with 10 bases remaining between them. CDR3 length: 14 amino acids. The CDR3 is CASSTGQMNTEAFF. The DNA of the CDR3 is TGCGCCAGCAGTACCGGACAGATGAACACTGAAGCTTTCTTT.

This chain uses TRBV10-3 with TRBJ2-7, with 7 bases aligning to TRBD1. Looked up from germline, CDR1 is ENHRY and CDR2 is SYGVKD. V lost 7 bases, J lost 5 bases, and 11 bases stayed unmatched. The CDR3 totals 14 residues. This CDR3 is CAITPGQKLDEQYF. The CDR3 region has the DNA TGTGCCATCACCCCGGGACAGAAACTAGACGAGCAGTACTTC.

CDR3 region: CASGLVLGGEFSNEQYF. CDR3 DNA sequence: TGTGCTAGTGGTTTGGTACTCGGCGGGGAGTTTTCCAACGAGCAGTACTTC. The genes are TRBV12-5 and TRBJ2-7; a weak D match, TRBD2 (6 bases). V was clipped by 0 bases and J by 5 bases, with 20 bases between them. The CDR3 spans 17 residues. Germline V CDR1 and CDR2: LGHNT, FRNRAP. Drawing the rest from reference TRBV12-5 and TRBJ2-7, the complete variable domain is DARVTQTPRHKVTEMGQEVTMRCQPILGHNTVFWYRQTMMQGLELLAYFRNRAPLDDSGMPKDRFSAEMPDATLATLKIQPSEPRDSAVYFCASGLVLGGEFSNEQYFGPGTRLTVT.

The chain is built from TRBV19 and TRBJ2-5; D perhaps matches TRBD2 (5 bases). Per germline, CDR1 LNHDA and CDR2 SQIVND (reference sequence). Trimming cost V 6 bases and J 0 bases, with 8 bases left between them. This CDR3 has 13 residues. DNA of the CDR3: TGTGCCAGTAGCCCGGACTACCAAGAGACCCAGTACTTC. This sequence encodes CASSPDYQETQYF.

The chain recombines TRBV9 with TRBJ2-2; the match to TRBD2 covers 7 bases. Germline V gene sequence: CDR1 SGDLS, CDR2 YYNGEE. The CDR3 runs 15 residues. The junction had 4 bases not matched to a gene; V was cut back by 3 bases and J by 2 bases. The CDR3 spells CASSAWGGNTGELFF. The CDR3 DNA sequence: TGTGCCAGCAGCGCTTGGGGGGGAAACACCGGGGAGCTGTTTTTT.

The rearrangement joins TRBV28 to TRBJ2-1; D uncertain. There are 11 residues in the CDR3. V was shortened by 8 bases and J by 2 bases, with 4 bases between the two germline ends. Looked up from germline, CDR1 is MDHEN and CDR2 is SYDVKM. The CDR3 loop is CASSTYNEQFF. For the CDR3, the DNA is TGTGCCAGCTCCACCTACAATGAGCAGTTCTTC. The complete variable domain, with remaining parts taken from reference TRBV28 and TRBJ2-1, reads DVKVTQSSRYLVKRTGEKVFLECVQDMDHENMFWYRQDPGLGLRLIYFSYDVKMKEKGDIPEGYSVSREKKERFSLILESASTNQTSMYLCASSTYNEQFFGPGTRLTVL.

Written as DNA, the CDR3 is TGTGCCTGGATACCTAGCGGGAGGAACTACAATGAGCAGTTCTTC. Residues: CAWIPSGRNYNEQFF. The chain links TRBV30 to TRBJ2-1, with 11 positions matching TRBD2. J lost 3 bases, V lost 4 bases, and 5 bases had no gene match. Germline V lookup: CDR1 GTSNPN, CDR2 SVGIG (reference sequence). This CDR3 is 15 amino acids long.

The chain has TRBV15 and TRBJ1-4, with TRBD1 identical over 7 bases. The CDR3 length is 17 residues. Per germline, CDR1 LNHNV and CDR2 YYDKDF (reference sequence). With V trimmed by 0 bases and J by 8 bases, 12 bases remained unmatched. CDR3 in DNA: TGTGCCACCAGCAGAGATACCTTCAGGGGGAGAGGGGAAAAACTGTTTTTT. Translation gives CATSRDTFRGRGEKLFF.

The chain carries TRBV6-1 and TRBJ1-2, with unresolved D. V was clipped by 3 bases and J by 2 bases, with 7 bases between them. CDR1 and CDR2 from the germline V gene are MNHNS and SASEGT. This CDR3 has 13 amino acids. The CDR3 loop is CASSEAKNYGYTF. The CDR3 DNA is TGTGCCAGCAGTGAGGCCAAGAACTATGGCTACACCTTC.

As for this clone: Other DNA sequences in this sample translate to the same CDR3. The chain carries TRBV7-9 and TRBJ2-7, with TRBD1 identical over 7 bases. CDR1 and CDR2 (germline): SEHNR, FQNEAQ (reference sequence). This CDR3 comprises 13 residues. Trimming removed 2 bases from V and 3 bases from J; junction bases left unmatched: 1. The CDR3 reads CASSLRDSYEQYF. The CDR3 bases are TGTGCCAGCAGCTTAAGGGACAGCTACGAGCAGTACTTC.

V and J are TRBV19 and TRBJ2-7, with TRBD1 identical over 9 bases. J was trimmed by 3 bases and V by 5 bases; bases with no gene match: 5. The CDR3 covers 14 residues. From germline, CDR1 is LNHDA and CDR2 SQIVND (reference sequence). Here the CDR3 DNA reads TGTGCCAGTAGTTCCGGGACAGGGAACTACGAGCAGTACTTC. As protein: CASSSGTGNYEQYF.

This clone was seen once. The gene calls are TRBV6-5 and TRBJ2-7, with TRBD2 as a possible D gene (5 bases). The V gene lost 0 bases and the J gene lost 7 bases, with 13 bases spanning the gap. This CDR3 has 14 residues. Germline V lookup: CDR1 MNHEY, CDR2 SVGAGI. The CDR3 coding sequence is TGTGCCAGCAGTTACTCGGGGAATAGGGAGGAGCAGTACTTC. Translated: CASSYSGNREEQYF.

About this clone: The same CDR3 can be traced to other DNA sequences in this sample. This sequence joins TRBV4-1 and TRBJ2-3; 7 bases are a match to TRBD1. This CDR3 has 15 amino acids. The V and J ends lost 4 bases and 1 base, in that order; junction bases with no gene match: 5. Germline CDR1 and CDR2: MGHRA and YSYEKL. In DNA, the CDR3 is TGCGCCAGCAGCCCCGGGGACAGTCGCACAGATACGCAGTATTTT. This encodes CASSPGDSRTDTQYF.

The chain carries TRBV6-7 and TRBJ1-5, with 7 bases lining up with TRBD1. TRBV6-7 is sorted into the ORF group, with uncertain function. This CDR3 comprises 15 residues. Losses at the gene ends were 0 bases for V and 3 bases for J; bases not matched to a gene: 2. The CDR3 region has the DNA TGTGCCAGCAGTTACTCGACAGGGCTCAATCAGCCCCAGCATTTT. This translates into CASSYSTGLNQPQHF.

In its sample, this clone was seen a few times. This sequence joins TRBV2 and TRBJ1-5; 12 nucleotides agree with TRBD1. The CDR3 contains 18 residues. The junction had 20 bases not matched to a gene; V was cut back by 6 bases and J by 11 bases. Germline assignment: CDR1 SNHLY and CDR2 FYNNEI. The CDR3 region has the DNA TGTGCCAGCAGCGCTGGGACAGGGGGCGATTGGTCCCTAAGGGCCCAGCATTTT. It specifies CASSAGTGGDWSLRAQHF.

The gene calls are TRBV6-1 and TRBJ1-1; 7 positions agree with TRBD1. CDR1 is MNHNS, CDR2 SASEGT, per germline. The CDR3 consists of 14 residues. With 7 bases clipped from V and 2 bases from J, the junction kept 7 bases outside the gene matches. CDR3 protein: CASNRQGRNTEAFF. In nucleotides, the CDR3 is TGTGCCAGCAACCGACAGGGTAGAAACACTGAAGCTTTCTTT.

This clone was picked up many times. The CDR3 reads CASRRSHTEAFF. The CDR3 region has the DNA TGTGCCAGTCGACGGAGCCACACTGAAGCTTTCTTT. The chain recombines TRBV19 with TRBJ1-1; D remains unclear. Germline V gene lookup returns CDR1 LNHDA and CDR2 SQIVND (reference sequence). Trimming took off 8 bases at V and 3 bases at J, with 10 bases between the two ends. The CDR3 covers 12 residues.

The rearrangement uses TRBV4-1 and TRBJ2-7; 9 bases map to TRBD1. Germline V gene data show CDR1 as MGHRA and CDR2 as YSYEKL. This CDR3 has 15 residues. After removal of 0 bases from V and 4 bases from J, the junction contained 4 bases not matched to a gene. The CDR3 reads CASSQETGTGYEQYF. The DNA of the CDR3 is TGCGCCAGCAGCCAAGAGACCGGGACAGGGTACGAGCAGTACTTC.

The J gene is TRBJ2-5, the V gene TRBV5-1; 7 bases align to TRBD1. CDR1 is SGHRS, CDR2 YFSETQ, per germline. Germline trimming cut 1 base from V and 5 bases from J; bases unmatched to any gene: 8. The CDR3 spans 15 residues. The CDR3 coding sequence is TGCGCCAGCAGCTTGTACAGGGGCTTTCGGGAGACCCAGTACTTC. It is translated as CASSLYRGFRETQYF.

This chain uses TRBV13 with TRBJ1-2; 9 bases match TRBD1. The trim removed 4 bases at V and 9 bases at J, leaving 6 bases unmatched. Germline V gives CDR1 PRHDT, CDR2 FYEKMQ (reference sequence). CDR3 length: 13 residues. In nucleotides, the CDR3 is TGTGCCAGCAGCTCGGACAGGGGAGGAAGCTACACCTTC. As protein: CASSSDRGGSYTF.

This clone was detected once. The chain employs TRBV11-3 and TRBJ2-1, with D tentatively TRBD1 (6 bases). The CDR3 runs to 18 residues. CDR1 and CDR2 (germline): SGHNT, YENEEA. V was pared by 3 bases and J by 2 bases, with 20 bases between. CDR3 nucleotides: TGTGCCAGCAGCTTGACACAGGGTGGGTCTGCCGCCTACAATGAGCAGTTCTTC. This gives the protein CASSLTQGGSAAYNEQFF.

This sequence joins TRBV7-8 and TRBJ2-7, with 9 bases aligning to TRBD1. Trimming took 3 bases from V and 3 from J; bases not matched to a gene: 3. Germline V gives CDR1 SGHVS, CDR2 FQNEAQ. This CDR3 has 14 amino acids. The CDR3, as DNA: TGTGCCAGCAGCTTTAGGGACAGGGTCTACGAGCAGTACTTC. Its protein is CASSFRDRVYEQYF.

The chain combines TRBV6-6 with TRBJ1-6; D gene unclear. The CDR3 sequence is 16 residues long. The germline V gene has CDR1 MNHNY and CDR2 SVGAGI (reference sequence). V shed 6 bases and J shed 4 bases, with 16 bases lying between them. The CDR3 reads CASSRGIARYNSPLHF. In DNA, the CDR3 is TGTGCCAGCAGCAGAGGAATTGCGCGATATAATTCACCCCTCCACTTT.

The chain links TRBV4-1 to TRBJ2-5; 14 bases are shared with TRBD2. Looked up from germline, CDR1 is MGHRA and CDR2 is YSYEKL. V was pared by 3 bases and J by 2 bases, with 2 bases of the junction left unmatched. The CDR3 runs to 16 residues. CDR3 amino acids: CASSHGTSGGQETQYF. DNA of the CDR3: TGCGCCAGCAGCCACGGGACTAGCGGGGGACAAGAGACCCAGTACTTC.

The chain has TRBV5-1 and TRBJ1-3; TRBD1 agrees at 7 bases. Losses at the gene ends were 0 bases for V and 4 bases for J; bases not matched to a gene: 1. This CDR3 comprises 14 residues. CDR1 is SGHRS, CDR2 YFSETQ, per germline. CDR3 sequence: CASSLGQGGNTIYF. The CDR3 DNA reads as TGCGCCAGCAGCTTGGGACAGGGAGGAAACACCATATATTTT.

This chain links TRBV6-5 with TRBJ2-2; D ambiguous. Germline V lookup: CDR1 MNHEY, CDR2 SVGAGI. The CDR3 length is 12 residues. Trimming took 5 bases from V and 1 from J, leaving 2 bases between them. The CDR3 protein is CASSQNTGELFF. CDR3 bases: TGTGCCAGCAGTCAGAACACCGGGGAGCTGTTTTTT.

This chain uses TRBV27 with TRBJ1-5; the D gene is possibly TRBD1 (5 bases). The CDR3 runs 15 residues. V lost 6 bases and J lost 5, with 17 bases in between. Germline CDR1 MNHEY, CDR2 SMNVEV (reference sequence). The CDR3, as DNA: TGTGCCAGCAGGGGTACAGGTTGGGGTCATCAGCCCCAGCATTTT. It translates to CASRGTGWGHQPQHF.

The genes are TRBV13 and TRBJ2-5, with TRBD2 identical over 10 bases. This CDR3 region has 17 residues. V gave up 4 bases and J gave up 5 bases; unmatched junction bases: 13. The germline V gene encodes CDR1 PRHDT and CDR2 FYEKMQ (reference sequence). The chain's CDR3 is CASSSHLLAGYGETQYF. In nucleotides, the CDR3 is TGTGCCAGCAGCTCCCACTTACTAGCGGGATACGGGGAGACCCAGTACTTC.

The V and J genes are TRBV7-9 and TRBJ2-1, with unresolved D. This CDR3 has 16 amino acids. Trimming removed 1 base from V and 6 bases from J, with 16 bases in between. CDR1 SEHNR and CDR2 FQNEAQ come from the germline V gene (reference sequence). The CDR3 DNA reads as TGTGCCAGCAGCTTAGGAGGCCCGGCGCAAGGCAATGAGCAGTTCTTC. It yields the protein CASSLGGPAQGNEQFF.

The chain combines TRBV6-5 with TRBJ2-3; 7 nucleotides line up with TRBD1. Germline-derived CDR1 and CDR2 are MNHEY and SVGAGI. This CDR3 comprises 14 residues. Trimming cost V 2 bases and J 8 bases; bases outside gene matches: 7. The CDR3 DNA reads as TGTGCCAGCAGTTACACAAAACAGGGGACTACGCAGTATTTT. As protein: CASSYTKQGTTQYF.

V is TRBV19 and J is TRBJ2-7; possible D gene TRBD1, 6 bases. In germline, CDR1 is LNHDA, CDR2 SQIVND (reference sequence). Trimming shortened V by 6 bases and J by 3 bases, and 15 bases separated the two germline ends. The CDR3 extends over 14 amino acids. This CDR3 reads CASRGGQGNYEQYF. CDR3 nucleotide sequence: TGTGCCAGTAGAGGGGGTCAGGGGAACTACGAGCAGTACTTC.

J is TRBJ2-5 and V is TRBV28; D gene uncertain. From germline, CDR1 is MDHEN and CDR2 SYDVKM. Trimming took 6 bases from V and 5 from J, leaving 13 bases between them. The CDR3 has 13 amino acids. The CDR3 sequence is CASSPTSVETQYF. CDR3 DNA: TGTGCCAGCAGCCCCACAAGCGTTGAGACCCAGTACTTC.